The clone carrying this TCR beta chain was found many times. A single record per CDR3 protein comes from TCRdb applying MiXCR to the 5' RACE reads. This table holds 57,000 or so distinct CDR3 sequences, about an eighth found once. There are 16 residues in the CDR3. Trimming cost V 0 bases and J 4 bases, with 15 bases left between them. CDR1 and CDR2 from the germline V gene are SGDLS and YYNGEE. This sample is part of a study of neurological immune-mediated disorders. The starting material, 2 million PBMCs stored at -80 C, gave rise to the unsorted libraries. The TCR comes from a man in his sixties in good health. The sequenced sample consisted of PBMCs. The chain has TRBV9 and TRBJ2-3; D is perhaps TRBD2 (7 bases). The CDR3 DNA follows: TGTGCCAGCAGCGTAGCGGGGGGCAACCCCCCAGATACGCAGTATTTT. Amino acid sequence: CASSVAGGNPPDTQYF.